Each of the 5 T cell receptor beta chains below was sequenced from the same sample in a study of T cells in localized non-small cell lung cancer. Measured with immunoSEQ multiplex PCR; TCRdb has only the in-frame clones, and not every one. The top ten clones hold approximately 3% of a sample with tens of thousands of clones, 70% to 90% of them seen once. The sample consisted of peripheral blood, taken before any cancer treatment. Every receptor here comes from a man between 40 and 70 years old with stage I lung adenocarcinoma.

CDR3 sequence: CASSLEQGALTDTQYF. The CDR3 bases are TGTGCCAGCAGCCTAGAACAGGGGGCACTCACAGATACGCAGTATTTT. V and J are TRBV7-9 and TRBJ2-3; 9 positions agree with TRBD1. Unmatched junction bases numbered 8, after V lost 5 bases and J lost 2 bases. The CDR3 is 16 residues long. Germline V lookup: CDR1 SEHNR, CDR2 FQNEAQ (reference sequence). The full variable domain, completed using reference TRBV7-9 and TRBJ2-3, is DTGVSQNPRHKITKRGQNVTFRCDPISEHNRLYWYRQTLGQGPEFLTYFQNEAQLEKSRLLSDRFSAERPKGSFSTLEIQRTEQGDSAMYLCASSLEQGALTDTQYFGPGTRLTVL.

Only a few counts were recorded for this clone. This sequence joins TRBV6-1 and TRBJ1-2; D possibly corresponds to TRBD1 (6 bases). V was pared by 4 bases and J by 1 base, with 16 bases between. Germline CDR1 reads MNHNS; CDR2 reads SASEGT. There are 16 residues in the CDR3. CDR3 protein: CASSGAVGGVNYGYTF. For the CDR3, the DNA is TGTGCCAGCAGTGGCGCGGTGGGGGGCGTTAACTATGGCTACACCTTC.

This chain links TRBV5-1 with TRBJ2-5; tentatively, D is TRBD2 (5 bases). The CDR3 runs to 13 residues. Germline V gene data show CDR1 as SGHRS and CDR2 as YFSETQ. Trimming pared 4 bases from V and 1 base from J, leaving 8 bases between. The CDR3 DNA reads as TGCGCCAGCAGCCGGGAAGTCCAAGAGACCCAGTACTTC. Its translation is CASSREVQETQYF.

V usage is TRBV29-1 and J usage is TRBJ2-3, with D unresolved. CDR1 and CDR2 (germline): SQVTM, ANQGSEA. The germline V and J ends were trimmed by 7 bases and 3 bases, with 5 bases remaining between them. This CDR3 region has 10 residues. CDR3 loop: CSGGTDTQYF. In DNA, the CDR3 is TGCAGCGGAGGAACAGATACGCAGTATTTT.

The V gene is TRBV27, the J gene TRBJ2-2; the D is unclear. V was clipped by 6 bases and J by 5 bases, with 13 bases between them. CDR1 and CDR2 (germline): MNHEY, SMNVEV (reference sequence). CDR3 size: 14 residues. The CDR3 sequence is CASSTRRNTGELFF. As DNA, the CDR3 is TGTGCCAGCAGCACACGAAGGAATACCGGGGAGCTGTTTTTT.